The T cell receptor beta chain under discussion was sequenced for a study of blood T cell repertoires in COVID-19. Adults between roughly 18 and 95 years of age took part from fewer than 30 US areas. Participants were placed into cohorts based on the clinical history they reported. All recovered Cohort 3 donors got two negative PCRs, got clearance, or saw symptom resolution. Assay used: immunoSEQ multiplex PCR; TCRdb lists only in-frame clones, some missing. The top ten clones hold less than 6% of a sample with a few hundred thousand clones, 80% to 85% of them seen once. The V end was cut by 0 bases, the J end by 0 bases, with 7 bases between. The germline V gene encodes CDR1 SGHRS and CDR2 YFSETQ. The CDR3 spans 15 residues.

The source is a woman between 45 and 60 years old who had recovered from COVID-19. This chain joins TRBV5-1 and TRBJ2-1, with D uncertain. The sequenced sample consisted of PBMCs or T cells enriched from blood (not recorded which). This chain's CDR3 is CASSLGSVSYNEQFF. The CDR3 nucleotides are TGCGCCAGCAGCTTGGGGAGCGTCTCCTACAATGAGCAGTTCTTC.